This T cell receptor beta chain is drawn from a study of blood T cell repertoires in COVID-19. The CDR3 sequence is 16 residues long. Germline V gene data show CDR1 as SGHTA and CDR2 as FQGNSA. V shed 4 bases, J shed 1 base, and the junction held 5 bases outside the gene matches. This clone came up a few times. Original methodology: Nucleated cell counts were estimated from reference gene primer amplification. Repertoires were generated with immunoSEQ multiplex PCR, while TCRdb's copy carries only in-frame clones and drops some. The V and J calls and clone size come from that table; D and trimming were worked out from the DNA. This table holds around 67,000 clones, 87% found once.

The sequencing sample was made of peripheral blood. This chain joins TRBV7-2 and TRBJ1-2, with 11 bases lining up with TRBD1. The TCR originated in a man in his fifties or sixties with active COVID-19. DNA of the CDR3: TGTGCCAGCAGCTCACGCGGGACAGGGGGTAACTATGGCTACACCTTC. It is translated as CASSSRGTGGNYGYTF.